The sequence of this T cell receptor (beta chain) was determined in a study of cytomegalovirus exposure and HLA in healthy donors. Looking at the study overall: Among about 380 genotyped donors, roughly 80% fell in the Caucasian-associated ancestry cluster. Findings and caveats of the study: According to a later analysis, most TCR beta chains associated with CMV appeared HLA-restricted. According to an earlier analysis, most TCR beta V segments yielded productive rearrangements about 87% or about 30% of the time.

The germline gives CDR1 MNHEY, CDR2 SMNVEV (reference sequence). The CDR3 covers 17 residues. The V gene end was trimmed by 5 bases and the J gene end by 7 bases; junction bases not matched to a gene: 9. With 60 Vbeta and 13 Jbeta primers, the PCR was carried out. TCRdb keeps only in-frame clones here, not all; method: immunoSEQ multiplex PCR. The sample gives about 160,000 clones, around four fifths of which show up once; around 2% is in the top ten. A single count supports this clone. Its antigen remains unknown. Material for sequencing was PBMCs. The source is a young man in good health and CMV-seronegative. The chain recombines TRBV27 with TRBJ2-1; 15 bases fit TRBD2. CDR3 DNA: TGTGCCAGCAGTCCCCTCCGGACTAGCGGGAGGGGTAATGAGCAGTTCTTC. It is translated as CASSPLRTSGRGNEQFF.